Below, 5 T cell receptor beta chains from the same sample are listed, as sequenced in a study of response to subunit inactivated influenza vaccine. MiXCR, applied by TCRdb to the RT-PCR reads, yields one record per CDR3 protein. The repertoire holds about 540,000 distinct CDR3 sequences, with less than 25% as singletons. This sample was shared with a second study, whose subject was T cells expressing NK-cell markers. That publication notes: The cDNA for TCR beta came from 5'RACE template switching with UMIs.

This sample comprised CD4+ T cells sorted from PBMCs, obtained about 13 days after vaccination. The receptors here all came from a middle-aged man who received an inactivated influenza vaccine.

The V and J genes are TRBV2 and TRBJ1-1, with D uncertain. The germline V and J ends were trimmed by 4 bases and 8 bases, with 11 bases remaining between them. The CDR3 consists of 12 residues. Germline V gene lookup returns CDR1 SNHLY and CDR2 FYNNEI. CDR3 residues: CASSGGVGEAFF. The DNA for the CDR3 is TGTGCCAGCAGTGGGGGTGTGGGAGAAGCTTTCTTT.

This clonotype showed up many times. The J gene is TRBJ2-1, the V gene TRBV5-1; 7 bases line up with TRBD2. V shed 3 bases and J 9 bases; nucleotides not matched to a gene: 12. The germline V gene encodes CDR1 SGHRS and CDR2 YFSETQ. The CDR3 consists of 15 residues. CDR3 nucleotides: TGCGCCAGCAGCTCGTCTGGCGGGGGTTTAAGTGAGCAGTTCTTC. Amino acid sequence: CASSSSGGGLSEQFF. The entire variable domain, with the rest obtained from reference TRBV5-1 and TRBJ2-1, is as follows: KAGVTQTPRYLIKTRGQQVTLSCSPISGHRSVSWYQQTPGQGLQFLFEYFSETQRNKGNFPGRFSGRQFSNSRSEMNVSTLELGDSALYLCASSSSGGGLSEQFFGPGTRLTVL.

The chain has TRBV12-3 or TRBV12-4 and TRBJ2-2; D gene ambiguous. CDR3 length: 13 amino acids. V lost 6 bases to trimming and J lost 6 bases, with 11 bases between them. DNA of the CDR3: TGTGCCAGCAGCTTGCTATCTTCCGGGGAGCTGTTTTTT. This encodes CASSLLSSGELFF.

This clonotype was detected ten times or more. CDR3 bases: TGTGCCAGCAGCAGGGACAGGAACACTGAAGCTTTCTTT. The encoded protein is CASSRDRNTEAFF. J is TRBJ1-1 and V is TRBV18; TRBD1 matches at 7 bases. V was pared by 8 bases and J by 1 base, with 4 bases of the junction left unmatched. Per germline, CDR1 KGHSH and CDR2 LQKENI. The CDR3 sequence is 13 residues long.

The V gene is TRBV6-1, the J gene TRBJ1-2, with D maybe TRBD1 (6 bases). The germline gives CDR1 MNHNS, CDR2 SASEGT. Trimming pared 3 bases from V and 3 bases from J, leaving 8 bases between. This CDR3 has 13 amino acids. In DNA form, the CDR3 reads TGTGCCAGCAGTGAGACAGGTTACTATGGCTACACCTTC. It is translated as CASSETGYYGYTF.